This T cell receptor beta chain was documented in a study of CD8 T cells in ankylosing spondylitis. Findings and limits, study-wide: The authors reported significant enrichment of disease-linked clones in matched ankylosing spondylitis synovial fluid. Several of the motif variants were reported before in synovial fluid and blood from reactive arthritis. Seemingly characteristic of ankylosing spondylitis blood was a TCR beta motif consisting of roughly 8 highly homologous variants.

MiXCR, run by TCRdb on the 5' RACE reads, gives a single entry per CDR3 protein. This sample has 500,000 or so distinct CDR3 sequences, with approximately 5% found just once. This clonotype was counted at least ten times. What it binds is unknown. The CDR3 is 12 amino acids. The V and J ends lost 3 bases and 7 bases respectively, with 12 bases between them. Germline assignment: CDR1 DFQATT and CDR2 SNEGSKA (reference sequence). This clonotype originated in a male donor with ankylosing spondylitis. The chain is built from TRBV20-1 and TRBJ2-5, with a weak D call TRBD2 (5 bases). The specimen sequenced was blood, either unsorted or a sorted T cell fraction (not recorded which). Here the CDR3 reads CSARNSAGTQYF. The DNA of the CDR3 is TGCAGTGCTAGGAACAGTGCGGGGACCCAGTACTTC.